The 19 T cell receptor beta chains in this list originate from one sample, sequenced in a study of cytomegalovirus exposure and HLA in healthy donors. The PCR had 60 Vbeta and 13 Jbeta primers. The table came from immunoSEQ multiplex PCR; TCRdb's copy has only in-frame clones and leaves some out. This sample has 150,000 to 200,000 clones, with 60% to 80% found just once. Sequencing was performed on PBMCs. The receptors were sampled from a man aged 18-30 years in good health and CMV-seropositive.

The gene calls are TRBV30 and TRBJ1-5, with D uncertain. Trimming shortened V by 0 bases and J by 7 bases, and 10 bases separated the two germline ends. Germline V gene lookup returns CDR1 GTSNPN and CDR2 SVGIG (reference sequence). This CDR3 is built from 13 residues. The CDR3 spells CAWSVGGIQPQHF. CDR3 nucleotides: TGTGCCTGGAGTGTAGGAGGGATCCAGCCCCAGCATTTT.

The gene calls are TRBV19 and TRBJ2-1; 9 bases match TRBD2. J gave up 0 bases and V 6 bases, and 3 bases lay outside the gene matches. The CDR3 totals 15 residues. CDR1 and CDR2 (germline): LNHDA, SQIVND (reference sequence). CDR3 region: CASRPLAGSYNEQFF. The CDR3 DNA reads as TGTGCCAGTAGACCACTAGCGGGCTCCTACAATGAGCAGTTCTTC.

This clone was counted only a few times. The chain is built from TRBV7-2 and TRBJ1-1, with D maybe TRBD1 (5 bases). With 5 bases removed from V and 1 base from J, the gap between germline ends came to 5 bases. Per the germline V gene, CDR1 is SGHTA and CDR2 is FQGNSA. This CDR3 comprises 12 residues. Here the CDR3 reads CASSDRNTEAFF. In DNA form, the CDR3 reads TGTGCCAGCAGCGACAGGAACACTGAAGCTTTCTTT. Based on the CDR3 plus reference TRBV7-2 and TRBJ1-1, the full variable domain is GAGVSQSPSNKVTEKGKDVELRCDPISGHTALYWYRQSLGQGLEFLIYFQGNSAPDKSGLPSDRFSAERTGGSVSTLTIQRTQQEDSAVYLCASSDRNTEAFFGQGTRLTVV.

This clone was seen only once. The chain employs TRBV19 and TRBJ2-1; TRBD2 matches at 7 bases. After removal of 4 bases from V and 3 bases from J, the junction contained 6 bases not matched to a gene. The CDR3 consists of 15 residues. Germline V gives CDR1 LNHDA, CDR2 SQIVND (reference sequence). CDR3 coding DNA: TGTGCCAGTAGTAAGGCGGGAGAGGTCTACAATGAGCAGTTCTTC. Translated, it gives CASSKAGEVYNEQFF.

The chain uses TRBV4-1 and TRBJ1-2, with 8 bases lining up with TRBD1. Germline V CDR1 and CDR2: MGHRA, YSYEKL. With 2 bases clipped from V and 8 bases from J, the junction kept 19 bases outside the gene matches. CDR3 length: 18 residues. The CDR3 nucleotides are TGCGCCAGCAGCCAATCCTTCCCAGGGGGCGCCTCCGGGGGAGGCTACACCTTC. Its protein is CASSQSFPGGASGGGYTF.

The J gene is TRBJ2-3, the V gene TRBV30; D uncertain. The CDR3 totals 16 residues. From germline, CDR1 is GTSNPN and CDR2 SVGIG (reference sequence). V dropped 0 bases and J dropped 0 bases, with 13 bases sitting between them. Here the CDR3 reads CAWSVLPGSSTDTQYF. CDR3 DNA: TGTGCCTGGAGTGTACTTCCAGGATCTAGCACAGATACGCAGTATTTT.

This chain links TRBV9 with TRBJ2-5; 7 bases agree with TRBD1. Germline-derived CDR1 and CDR2 are SGDLS and YYNGEE. With V trimmed by 2 bases and J by 4 bases, 8 bases remained unmatched. The CDR3 is made up of 15 amino acids. The CDR3 here is CASSVATGVRETQYF. CDR3 coding DNA: TGTGCCAGCAGCGTGGCAACAGGGGTCAGAGAGACCCAGTACTTC.

The chain recombines TRBV10-3 with TRBJ2-5; 7 bases map to TRBD2. The CDR3 sequence is 16 residues long. Germline V gene data show CDR1 as ENHRY and CDR2 as SYGVKD. V lost 0 bases and J lost 2; bases outside the gene matches: 6. As DNA, the CDR3 is TGTGCCATCAGTGAGTCGATATTGCGGGGGCAAGAGACCCAGTACTTC. Translating gives CAISESILRGQETQYF.

There are a few counts of this clone. The V gene is TRBV2, the J gene TRBJ1-1; D remains unclear. The germline V gene encodes CDR1 SNHLY and CDR2 FYNNEI. The CDR3 has 11 amino acids. V lost 6 bases and J 5 bases, leaving 7 bases between the germline ends. CDR3 in amino acids: CASRAGTEAFF. The CDR3 DNA reads TGTGCCAGCAGGGCCGGGACTGAAGCTTTCTTT.

The chain carries TRBV2 and TRBJ2-3; TRBD2 aligns across 16 bases. CDR3 size: 18 residues. Germline lookup yields CDR1 SNHLY and CDR2 FYNNEI. The V segment lost 3 bases and the J segment 5 bases; nucleotides outside the gene matches: 8. This CDR3 is CASSDPGLAGGGGDTQYF. The CDR3 nucleotides read TGTGCCAGCAGTGACCCGGGACTAGCGGGAGGGGGGGGAGATACGCAGTATTTT.

The table lists this clone with a few counts. The rearrangement links TRBV6-9 to TRBJ2-7; 7 bases map to TRBD2. The CDR3 totals 19 residues. Germline V gives CDR1 MNHGY, CDR2 SVAAGI. V was pared by 5 bases and J by 1 base, with 20 bases of the junction left unmatched. The CDR3 is CASSHPLGGLAEESYEQYF. In DNA form, the CDR3 reads TGTGCCAGCAGTCACCCGCTGGGTGGGCTAGCGGAGGAGTCCTACGAGCAGTACTTC.

The DNA for the CDR3 is TGTGCCAGCAGTGGCCCGACAGACGCTAACTATGGCTACACCTTC. Amino acids: CASSGPTDANYGYTF. The chain combines TRBV6-4 with TRBJ1-2; D might be TRBD1 (5 bases). The CDR3 loop spans 15 amino acids. V shed 4 bases and J shed 0 bases, with 12 bases lying between them. In germline, CDR1 is MRHNA, CDR2 SNTAGT.

The rearrangement joins TRBV2 to TRBJ2-1; a weak D match, TRBD1 (7 bases). This CDR3 contains 16 residues. Germline V gives CDR1 SNHLY, CDR2 FYNNEI. CDR3 in amino acids: CGGGLRDGVGNNEQFF. CDR3 nucleotides: TGTGGAGGGGGCCTGCGGGACGGAGTCGGTAACAATGAGCAGTTCTTC.

In the case of this clone: In the same sample, other DNA sequences code for this CDR3. The chain carries TRBV18 and TRBJ2-5; TRBD1 aligns across 9 bases. Germline V gene data show CDR1 as KGHSH and CDR2 as LQKENI. The CDR3 spans 13 residues. V shed 3 bases, J shed 4 bases, and the junction held 0 bases outside the gene matches. The CDR3 loop is CASSPTGGETQYF. Here the CDR3 DNA reads TGTGCCAGCTCACCGACAGGGGGAGAGACCCAGTACTTC.

The gene calls are TRBV7-8 and TRBJ1-2; D uncertain. Germline lookup yields CDR1 SGHVS and CDR2 FQNEAQ. The CDR3 has 14 amino acids. V lost 5 bases, J lost 8 bases, and 18 bases lay in between. CDR3 region: CASSPRVGREGYTF. The CDR3 nucleotides are TGTGCCAGCAGCCCCCGGGTCGGGAGGGAAGGCTACACCTTC.

J is TRBJ2-4 and V is TRBV7-2; 8 nucleotides agree with TRBD2. Per germline, CDR1 SGHTA and CDR2 FQGNSA. The CDR3 runs 15 residues. V lost 6 bases to trimming and J lost 7 bases; unmatched junction nucleotides: 11. This CDR3 reads CASSYTGTSFNIQYF. CDR3 bases: TGTGCCAGCAGTTACACCGGGACTAGTTTTAACATTCAGTACTTC. Full variable domain (rest looked up from reference TRBV7-2 and TRBJ2-4): GAGVSQSPSNKVTEKGKDVELRCDPISGHTALYWYRQSLGQGLEFLIYFQGNSAPDKSGLPSDRFSAERTGGSVSTLTIQRTQQEDSAVYLCASSYTGTSFNIQYFGAGTRLSVL.

The gene calls are TRBV5-6 and TRBJ1-5; 9 positions agree with TRBD1. CDR1 SGHDT and CDR2 YYEEEE come from the germline V gene. This CDR3 comprises 17 residues. V shed 5 bases, J shed 2 bases, and the junction held 11 bases outside the gene matches. In DNA, the CDR3 is TGTGCCAGCAGTATAGGACGGGACAGGGATGGCAATCAGCCCCAGCATTTT. Protein sequence: CASSIGRDRDGNQPQHF.

V gene TRBV9 combines with J gene TRBJ2-7; a weak D match, TRBD2 (5 bases). V lost 0 bases and J lost 5, with 18 bases in between. The CDR3 is 16 residues long. The germline V gene encodes CDR1 SGDLS and CDR2 YYNGEE. The CDR3 DNA reads TGTGCCAGCAGCGTAGAAGGTCCGGGGATGATCCACGAGCAGTACTTC. Protein: CASSVEGPGMIHEQYF.

This clone was recorded a few times. The gene calls are TRBV6-1 and TRBJ2-7; 8 nucleotides align to TRBD2. There are 15 residues in the CDR3. From germline, CDR1 is MNHNS and CDR2 SASEGT. V lost 7 bases and J lost 10; bases outside the gene matches: 18. The CDR3 bases are TGTGCCAGCACCGGGGGGGGCTTTGGGGCTGGTGATCAGTACTTC. The encoded protein is CASTGGGFGAGDQYF.